The T cell receptor (beta chain) under discussion was sequenced for a study of spatial heterogeneity in lung cancer. Study details: Raw reads showed each unique TCR and UMI combination turning up more than ten times on average.

In its sample, this clonotype was seen many times. Time point in this sample: sample taken at primary tumor resection. From tumor, nontumor lung or frozen PBMC, whole RNA was taken unsorted for sequencing. The CDR3 spans 13 residues. The V and J ends lost 5 bases and 2 bases respectively, with 9 bases between them. Germline-derived CDR1 and CDR2 are MNHEY and SVGAGI. TCRdb analysed the 5' RACE reads with MiXCR anew, one entry per CDR3 protein. Of under 30,000 distinct CDR3 sequences listed, 4.5% to 5.5% are singletons. The chain is built from TRBV6-5 and TRBJ1-1; D is unclear. The sequence came from a male donor with early-stage non-small cell lung cancer. This specimen was PBMCs, taken at surgery. CDR3 region: CASSRRDNTEAFF. Here the CDR3 DNA reads TGTGCCAGCAGTCGCCGGGATAACACTGAAGCTTTCTTT.